Below are 5 T cell receptor beta chains sequenced from a single sample in a study of post-analysis software for immune sequencing data. The antigens of these receptors remain unknown. Notes on the study in general: Relative to controls, patients had a handful of TRBV segments at higher frequency, with TRBV5-6, TRBV5-1 and TRBV20-1 among these.

Presence of unique molecular identifiers characterized the TCR beta cDNA libraries. From the PCR reads, TCRdb called clonotypes with MiXCR, one entry per CDR3 protein. The sample lists hundreds of thousands of distinct CDR3 sequences; roughly three fifths were seen once. Sequenced sample: blood. The receptors here all came from a girl aged 2 to 10 with multiple sclerosis.

Only a few counts were recorded for this clonotype. The chain employs TRBV11-2 and TRBJ2-3, with 10 bases lining up with TRBD2. V shed 2 bases and J 4 bases; nucleotides not matched to a gene: 6. CDR1 is SGHAT and CDR2 is FQNNGV in the germline V gene. This CDR3 comprises 16 residues. CDR3 in amino acids: CASSLRLAGVADTQYF. The DNA for the CDR3 is TGTGCCAGCAGCTTAAGGCTAGCGGGAGTTGCAGATACGCAGTATTTT.

The V gene is TRBV7-9, the J gene TRBJ2-3; 8 bases agree with TRBD2. The length of the CDR3 is 15 residues. V shed 5 bases, J shed 5 bases, and the junction held 9 bases outside the gene matches. Germline CDR1 and CDR2: SEHNR and FQNEAQ (reference sequence). The CDR3 DNA reads as TGTGCCAGCAGCCAGGCGGGGGGCGGAGGAGATACGCAGTATTTT. Protein sequence: CASSQAGGGGDTQYF.

Only one count was recorded for this clonotype. The chain carries TRBV12-3 or TRBV12-4 and TRBJ2-5; TRBD1 is a possible D gene (5 bases). Deletions cut 1 base from V and 4 bases from J, with 13 bases between. The CDR3 extends over 15 amino acids. CDR3 nucleotide sequence: TGTGCCAGCAGTTTAGGGCAGGGAATTCGAGAGACCCAGTACTTC. It is translated as CASSLGQGIRETQYF.

This clonotype was counted a single time. The V and J genes are TRBV11-2 and TRBJ2-7; tentatively, D is TRBD2 (5 bases). There are 14 residues in the CDR3. Trimming pared 4 bases from V and 0 bases from J, leaving 10 bases between. Germline V gene sequence: CDR1 SGHAT, CDR2 FQNNGV. CDR3 sequence: CASSSPRDSYEQYF. In DNA, the CDR3 is TGTGCCAGCAGCTCCCCGAGGGACTCCTACGAGCAGTACTTC.

The chain links TRBV5-1 to TRBJ2-3; 12 bases line up with TRBD2. CDR1 and CDR2 from the germline V gene are SGHRS and YFSETQ. J lost 3 bases, V lost 2 bases, and 4 bases had no gene match. The CDR3 covers 16 residues. CDR3 DNA: TGCGCCAGCAGCTTTCGGACTAGCGGGGATACAGATACGCAGTATTTT. Protein product: CASSFRTSGDTDTQYF.